These 26 T cell receptor beta chains came from one sample sequenced in a study of blood T cell repertoires in COVID-19. Produced via immunoSEQ multiplex PCR; TCRdb's table is partial and in-frame only. The sample includes approximately 280,000 clones, nearly 90% seen only once; the top ten take 9.4%. The specimen sequenced was peripheral blood. Receptor source: a man between 18 and 29 years old with active or convalescent COVID-19.

This clone was observed a handful of times. Other DNA sequences in the sample encode the same CDR3. The chain employs TRBV12-3 or TRBV12-4 and TRBJ2-5; D is ambiguous. CDR3 length: 11 residues. V gave up 3 bases and J gave up 5 bases, with 4 bases separating them. The CDR3 DNA follows: TGTGCCAGCAGTTTCGAGGAGACCCAGTACTTC. Amino acid sequence: CASSFEETQYF.

The chain uses TRBV10-3 and TRBJ1-3, with D maybe TRBD1 (5 bases). Germline-derived CDR1 and CDR2 are ENHRY and SYGVKD. V lost 11 bases and J 2 bases, leaving 10 bases between the germline ends. The CDR3 contains 12 residues. DNA for the CDR3: TGTGCCTCGGGAGGGGCTGGAAACACCATATATTTT. Translating gives CASGGAGNTIYF.

V is TRBV18 and J is TRBJ1-2, with a possible D match to TRBD1 (5 bases). This CDR3 region has 17 residues. Germline V gene lookup returns CDR1 KGHSH and CDR2 LQKENI. V was pared by 3 bases and J by 3 bases, with 20 bases between. The CDR3 sequence: CASSPGPGNGLDYGYTF. The DNA of the CDR3 is TGTGCCAGCTCACCTGGCCCAGGGAACGGGTTGGACTATGGCTACACCTTC.

This clone was found once. The chain links TRBV10-1 to TRBJ2-5, with 14 bases fitting TRBD2. The trim removed 4 bases at V and 2 bases at J, leaving 3 bases unmatched. Germline CDR1 WNHNN, CDR2 SYGVQD (reference sequence). This CDR3 is 16 amino acids long. This CDR3 reads CASSVGLAGGQETQYF. CDR3 nucleotide sequence: TGCGCCAGCAGTGTTGGACTAGCGGGGGGACAAGAGACCCAGTACTTC.

The CDR3 loop is CASSPIGQAGELFF. CDR3 coding DNA: TGTGCCAGCAGTCCCATTGGACAGGCCGGGGAGCTGTTTTTT. The chain uses TRBV27 and TRBJ2-2; TRBD1 agrees at 7 bases. The germline V gene encodes CDR1 MNHEY and CDR2 SMNVEV (reference sequence). The V and J ends lost 5 bases and 6 bases, in that order; junction bases with no gene match: 6. CDR3 size: 14 residues.

The V call is TRBV6-2 or TRBV6-3, the J call TRBJ2-1, with 11 bases that match TRBD2. Looked up from germline, CDR1 is MNHEY and CDR2 is SVGEGT. CDR3 size: 16 residues. V lost 0 bases to trimming and J lost 7 bases; unmatched junction nucleotides: 5. The CDR3 nucleotides are TGTGCCAGCAGTTACTCGGAACTAGCGGGGGTGAATGAGCAGTTCTTC. Residues: CASSYSELAGVNEQFF.

The chain recombines TRBV5-5 with TRBJ2-3; D is possibly TRBD1 (6 bases). CDR1 and CDR2 from the germline V gene are SGHKS and YYEKEE (reference sequence). The germline V and J ends were trimmed by 7 bases and 7 bases, with 31 bases remaining between them. This CDR3 is built from 18 residues. The CDR3 nucleotides are TGTGCCAGCGCATCCCTCCCCTCACAGGGCCCGCAGGGGAATACGCAGTATTTT. Residues: CASASLPSQGPQGNTQYF.

The gene calls are TRBV19 and TRBJ2-2; 7 nucleotides line up with TRBD2. Germline V gene data show CDR1 as LNHDA and CDR2 as SQIVND (reference sequence). The J segment lost 4 bases and the V segment lost 10 bases, leaving 9 bases of the junction unmatched. The CDR3 is made up of 14 amino acids. The CDR3 nucleotides are TGTGCCACGACGGGGGGTACCTTCACCGGGGAGCTGTTTTTT. As protein: CATTGGTFTGELFF. The full variable domain, with the rest looked up from reference TRBV19 and TRBJ2-2, is DGGITQSPKYLFRKEGQNVTLSCEQNLNHDAMYWYRQDPGQGLRLIYYSQIVNDFQKGDIAEGYSVSREKKESFPLTVTSAQKNPTAFYLCATTGGTFTGELFFGEGSRLTVL.

The J gene is TRBJ1-1, the V gene TRBV11-2; possibly TRBD1 for D (6 bases). This CDR3 is built from 14 residues. From germline, CDR1 is SGHAT and CDR2 FQNNGV. V shed 4 bases and J shed 4 bases, with 13 bases lying between them. CDR3 DNA: TGTGCCAGCAGCTCAAGGACAGAGAGCACTGAAGCTTTCTTT. This translates into CASSSRTESTEAFF. The full variable domain, rest sourced from reference TRBV11-2 and TRBJ1-1, is EAGVAQSPRYKIIEKRQSVAFWCNPISGHATLYWYQQILGQGPKLLIQFQNNGVVDDSQLPKDRFSAERLKGVDSTLKIQPAKLEDSAVYLCASSSRTESTEAFFGQGTRLTVV.

The genes are TRBV14 and TRBJ2-7, with TRBD1 matching over 8 bases. V dropped 5 bases and J dropped 1; count of bases not matched to a gene: 7. This CDR3 has 15 amino acids. The germline CDR1 and CDR2 sequences are SGHDN and FVKESK. Here the CDR3 DNA reads TGTGCCAGCAGCTCCGGACAGGGAAATTCCTACGAGCAGTACTTC. It encodes CASSSGQGNSYEQYF.

The chain uses TRBV9 and TRBJ1-4, with 11 bases aligning to TRBD1. V lost 1 base and J lost 7; bases outside the gene matches: 6. CDR1 and CDR2 (germline): SGDLS, YYNGEE. This CDR3 comprises 16 residues. The CDR3 here is CASSVSGQGAREKLFF. The DNA for the CDR3 is TGTGCCAGCAGCGTATCTGGACAGGGGGCCCGTGAAAAACTGTTTTTT.

This chain links TRBV19 with TRBJ1-2; 8 positions match TRBD1. V dropped 7 bases and J dropped 5; count of bases not matched to a gene: 21. The germline CDR1 and CDR2 sequences are LNHDA and SQIVND (reference sequence). The CDR3 is 18 amino acids. CDR3 protein: CASITLYSPAGGEYGYTF. CDR3 DNA sequence: TGTGCCAGTATAACCCTCTACTCTCCCGCAGGGGGCGAATATGGCTACACCTTC.

A remark on this clone: This sample includes further DNA sequences coding for the same CDR3. V and J are TRBV5-4 and TRBJ2-7; a possible D gene is TRBD2 (7 bases). CDR3 length equals 15 residues. Germline V gene lookup returns CDR1 SGHNT and CDR2 YYREEE (reference sequence). V lost 0 bases and J 2 bases, leaving 12 bases between the germline ends. CDR3 sequence: CASSLGGGAPYEQYF. CDR3 DNA sequence: TGTGCCAGCAGCTTGGGAGGGGGGGCCCCCTACGAGCAGTACTTC.

CDR3 loop: CATRSGGPIEQFF. The CDR3 bases are TGTGCGACCAGGAGCGGGGGGCCCATCGAGCAGTTCTTC. This chain links TRBV12-3 or TRBV12-4 with TRBJ2-1; 9 bases align to TRBD2. The CDR3 sequence is 13 residues long.

The V call is TRBV7-9, the J call TRBJ1-1; no firm D call. The CDR3 sequence is 11 residues long. CDR1 and CDR2 from the germline V gene are SEHNR and FQNEAQ (reference sequence). Trimming left V 7 bases short and J 8 bases short, with 11 bases between. The CDR3 coding sequence is TGTGCCAGCACCACCCCGGGGGAAGCTTTCTTT. Encoded protein: CASTTPGEAFF. The whole variable domain, remainder taken from reference TRBV7-9 and TRBJ1-1, is DTGVSQNPRHKITKRGQNVTFRCDPISEHNRLYWYRQTLGQGPEFLTYFQNEAQLEKSRLLSDRFSAERPKGSFSTLEIQRTEQGDSAMYLCASTTPGEAFFGQGTRLTVV.

The chain recombines TRBV10-2 with TRBJ2-5, with 10 bases lining up with TRBD2. Germline V gene data show CDR1 as WSHSY and CDR2 as SAAADI. This CDR3 contains 15 residues. Losses at the gene ends were 5 bases for V and 4 bases for J; bases not matched to a gene: 7. CDR3 DNA sequence: TGCGCCAGCAGTATCCAGCGGGGGGGTCTAGAGACCCAGTACTTC. The encoded protein is CASSIQRGGLETQYF.

The rearrangement joins TRBV19 to TRBJ1-2; D perhaps matches TRBD1 (6 bases). Trimming shortened V by 7 bases and J by 4 bases, and 16 bases separated the two germline ends. Germline V gene data show CDR1 as LNHDA and CDR2 as SQIVND (reference sequence). CDR3 length equals 14 residues. Written as DNA, the CDR3 is TGTGCCAGTACCCCGTTTGGGGGCGCCTATGGCTACACCTTC. This sequence encodes CASTPFGGAYGYTF.

About this clone: One junction end does not reproduce the germline sequence, and a read error may be involved. This chain connects TRBV7-9 to TRBJ2-7; 8 bases agree with TRBD2. The CDR3 sequence is 13 residues long. Germline V CDR1 and CDR2: SEHNR, FQNEAQ (reference sequence). This CDR3 is CASSLAGAYEQYF. CDR3 bases: TGTGCCAGCAGCCTAGCGGGCGCCTACGAGCAGTACTTC.

Of note for this clone: It is unclear where the CDR3 begins or ends on the DNA, so no DNA is shown, and the CDR3 is as TCRdb lists it. The chain employs TRBV12-1 and TRBJ2-7; TRBD2, the table's D call, lacks a check against the DNA. TRBV12-1 is a pseudogene locus. Termini included, the CDR3 measures 15 amino acids. CDR3 sequence reads: CASSFARGTRNEQYF.

J is TRBJ1-1 and V is TRBV5-4; 9 bases are a match to TRBD1. With 1 base clipped from V and 7 bases from J, the junction kept 5 bases outside the gene matches. Germline assignment: CDR1 SGHNT and CDR2 YYREEE (reference sequence). CDR3 length equals 14 residues. The CDR3 region has the DNA TGTGCCAGCAGCTTGAACAGGGGGCCCGATGAAGCTTTCTTT. It is translated as CASSLNRGPDEAFF.

The rearrangement uses TRBV3-1 (or the pseudogene TRBV3-2) and TRBJ2-7; 7 bases are shared with TRBD1. The CDR3 has 15 amino acids. The V and J ends lost 0 bases and 9 bases, in that order; junction bases with no gene match: 11. Per the germline V gene, CDR1 is LGHDT and CDR2 is YNNKEL (reference sequence). The CDR3: CASSQDRGQSTVQYF. The CDR3 region has the DNA TGTGCCAGCAGCCAAGATAGGGGACAGAGTACGGTGCAGTACTTC.

This chain uses TRBV7-8 with TRBJ1-5; maybe TRBD1 (5 bases). CDR1 is SGHVS, CDR2 FQNEAQ, per germline. V shed 2 bases and J shed 6 bases, with 11 bases lying between them. The CDR3 has 14 residues. CDR3: CASSLQGSGQPQHF. CDR3 DNA sequence: TGTGCCAGCAGCTTACAGGGTTCGGGTCAGCCCCAGCATTTT.

The V and J genes are TRBV19 and TRBJ1-1; D gene unclear. Germline V gene lookup returns CDR1 LNHDA and CDR2 SQIVND (reference sequence). The V end lost 1 base, the J end lost 0 bases, and 3 bases lay between the germline ends. The CDR3 contains 13 residues. The DNA for the CDR3 is TGTGCCAGTAGTATAGTCTTGAACACTGAAGCTTTCTTT. Its translation: CASSIVLNTEAFF.

The chain couples TRBV14 to TRBJ1-4; D not resolved. CDR1 is SGHDN, CDR2 FVKESK, per germline. The CDR3 spans 13 residues. V lost 8 bases to trimming and J lost 0 bases, with 7 bases between them. Here the CDR3 DNA reads TGTGCCAGCCGCAGTGCAACTAATGAAAAACTGTTTTTT. Its translation is CASRSATNEKLFF.

The chain links TRBV6-2 or TRBV6-3 to TRBJ1-2; tentatively, D is TRBD1 (5 bases). Germline lookup yields CDR1 MNHEY and CDR2 SVGEGT. V lost 5 bases, J lost 4 bases, and 20 bases lay in between. The CDR3 contains 16 residues. The CDR3 region is CASSPLTPAGVYGYTF. CDR3 bases: TGTGCCAGCAGTCCACTTACGCCGGCGGGGGTCTATGGCTACACCTTC.

This clone was detected once. CDR3 protein: CASSLHGYEQFF. CDR3 nucleotides: TGTGCCAGCAGTCTACACGGGTATGAGCAGTTCTTC. The chain has TRBV6-5 and TRBJ2-1; D remains ambiguous. The CDR3 is made up of 12 amino acids. V was cut by 5 bases and J by 8 bases, with 10 bases left in between. The germline gives CDR1 MNHEY, CDR2 SVGAGI.